These 7 T cell receptor beta chains originate from one sample sequenced in a study of identical twins. TCRdb used MiXCR to reprocess the 5' RACE reads, holding one entry per CDR3 protein. Found here are 1.5 million to 2 million distinct CDR3 sequences, around 33% of them singletons; the top ten hold about 0.27%. The specimen sequenced was cord blood. The receptors derive from a newborn girl in good health.

This clonotype was detected a few times. This chain connects TRBV20-1 to TRBJ2-7; TRBD1 aligns across 7 bases. Germline CDR1 is DFQATT and CDR2 is SNEGSKA (reference sequence). After removal of 5 bases from V and 2 bases from J, the junction contained 6 bases not matched to a gene. This CDR3 spans 13 amino acids. The CDR3 coding sequence is TGCAGTGCTCACAGGGGCCGAACCTACGAGCAGTACTTC. This encodes CSAHRGRTYEQYF.

The chain is built from TRBV11-2 and TRBJ2-1, with D tentatively TRBD2 (5 bases). The ends were cut back, 0 bases at V and 2 bases at J, with 11 bases in the middle. This CDR3 is built from 16 residues. Germline V lookup: CDR1 SGHAT, CDR2 FQNNGV. The CDR3 DNA follows: TGTGCCAGCAGCTTAGATCGACTACCGCCCTACAATGAGCAGTTCTTC. Encoded protein: CASSLDRLPPYNEQFF.

This chain uses TRBV6-1 with TRBJ2-3, with D uncertain. The CDR3 sequence is 13 residues long. Trimming removed 7 bases from V and 4 bases from J, with 12 bases in between. CDR1 is MNHNS and CDR2 is SASEGT in the germline V gene. The CDR3, as DNA: TGTGCCAGCAATAGAGCTAGACCAGATACGCAGTATTTT. This translates into CASNRARPDTQYF.

This clonotype has just one count. V is TRBV6-1 and J is TRBJ1-5; no clear D gene. CDR1 and CDR2 (germline): MNHNS, SASEGT. The CDR3 is 13 residues long. V lost 4 bases to trimming and J lost 4 bases, with 8 bases between them. Here the CDR3 reads CASSVLTNQPQHF. CDR3 DNA: TGTGCCAGCAGTGTACTGACAAATCAGCCCCAGCATTTT.

This chain connects TRBV6-6 to TRBJ2-7, with 10 bases lining up with TRBD2. In germline, CDR1 is MNHNY, CDR2 SVGAGI (reference sequence). After removal of 7 bases from V and 2 bases from J, the junction contained 11 bases not matched to a gene. The CDR3 is 16 amino acids. Here the CDR3 reads CASTTGPSGGAYEQYF. The CDR3 DNA sequence: TGTGCCAGCACCACCGGCCCTAGCGGGGGTGCCTACGAGCAGTACTTC.

The chain has TRBV20-1 and TRBJ2-4; 8 bases are shared with TRBD1. The closer fit of TRBJ2-7 to the DNA end suggests the J call may be wrong. The CDR3 totals 12 residues. Germline V CDR1 and CDR2: DFQATT, SNEGSKA (reference sequence). DNA of the CDR3: TGCAGTGCGACGGTGACAGGGGACGAGCAGTACTTC. Amino acids: CSATVTGDEQYF.

This clonotype was detected a few times. The rearrangement uses TRBV20-1 and TRBJ1-6, with D tentatively TRBD1 (6 bases). CDR3 length: 16 residues. Looked up from germline, CDR1 is DFQATT and CDR2 is SNEGSKA (reference sequence). V was trimmed by 0 bases and J by 7 bases, leaving 16 bases between them. DNA for the CDR3: TGCAGTGCTAGAGATATCTCGGACAGTGGAAATTCACCCCTCCACTTT. It is translated as CSARDISDSGNSPLHF.